This T cell receptor beta chain was profiled in a study of shared clonotypes between healthy human individuals. Assay: immunoSEQ multiplex PCR; the TCRdb copy retains only in-frame clones and omits some. The sample contains about a million clones, approximately 77% of which appear only once. For this clone: Its antigen is unidentified.

Findings and caveats of the study: In general, naive subsets displayed greater estimated richness than memory subsets did. Owing to a small donor count, the genetic and exposure-history diversity represented was limited. In contrast to clonotypes shared by all four donors, non-shared clonotypes had lower generation probabilities.

After removal of 1 base from V and 2 bases from J, the junction contained 5 bases not matched to a gene. Germline V gives CDR1 SGHAT, CDR2 FQNNGV. The CDR3 is 16 amino acids. The TCR originated in a young man in good health. Some clones in this sample may be carry-over from other donors' samples. The V and J genes are TRBV11-2 and TRBJ2-7; 10 positions match TRBD2. Source material: memory CD4+ T cells from PBMCs. Subset denoted: CD45RA-negative fraction. This CDR3 reads CASSLARTSGTYEQYF. In DNA form, the CDR3 reads TGTGCCAGCAGCTTAGCCAGGACTAGCGGAACCTACGAGCAGTACTTC. Using reference TRBV11-2 and TRBJ2-7 for the parts outside the CDR3, the full variable domain is EAGVAQSPRYKIIEKRQSVAFWCNPISGHATLYWYQQILGQGPKLLIQFQNNGVVDDSQLPKDRFSAERLKGVDSTLKIQPAKLEDSAVYLCASSLARTSGTYEQYFGPGTRLTVT.